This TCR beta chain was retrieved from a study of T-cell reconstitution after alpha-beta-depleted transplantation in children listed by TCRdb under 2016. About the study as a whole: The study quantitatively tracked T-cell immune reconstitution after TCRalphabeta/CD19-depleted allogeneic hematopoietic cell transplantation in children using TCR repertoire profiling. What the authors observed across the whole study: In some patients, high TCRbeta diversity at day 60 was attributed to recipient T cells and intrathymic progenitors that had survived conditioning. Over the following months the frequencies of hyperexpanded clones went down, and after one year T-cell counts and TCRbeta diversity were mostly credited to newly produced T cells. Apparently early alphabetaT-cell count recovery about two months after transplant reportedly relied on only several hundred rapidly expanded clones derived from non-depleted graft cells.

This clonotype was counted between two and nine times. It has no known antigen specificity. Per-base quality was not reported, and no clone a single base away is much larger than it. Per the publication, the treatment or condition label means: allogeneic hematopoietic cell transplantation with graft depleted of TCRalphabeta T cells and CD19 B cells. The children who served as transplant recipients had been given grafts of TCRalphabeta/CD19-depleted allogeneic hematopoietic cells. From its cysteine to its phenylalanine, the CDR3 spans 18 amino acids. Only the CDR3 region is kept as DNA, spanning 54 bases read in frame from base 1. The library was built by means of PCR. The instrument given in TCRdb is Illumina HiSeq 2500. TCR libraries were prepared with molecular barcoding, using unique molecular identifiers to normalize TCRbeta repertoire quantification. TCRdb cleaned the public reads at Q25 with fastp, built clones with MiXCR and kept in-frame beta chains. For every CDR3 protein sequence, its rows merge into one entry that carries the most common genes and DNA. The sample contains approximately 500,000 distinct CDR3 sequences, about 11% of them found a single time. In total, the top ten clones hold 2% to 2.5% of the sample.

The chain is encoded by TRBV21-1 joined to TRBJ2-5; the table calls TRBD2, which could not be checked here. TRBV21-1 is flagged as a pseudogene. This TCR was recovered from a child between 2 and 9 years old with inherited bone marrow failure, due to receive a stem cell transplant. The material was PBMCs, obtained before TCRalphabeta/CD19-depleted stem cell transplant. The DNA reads TGTGCCAGCAGCAAGACGGCAGGCCGACTAGCGGACCAAGAGACCCAGTACTTC. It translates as CASSKTAGRLADQETQYF.